The 30 T cell receptor beta chains given below trace back to one sample, sequenced in a study of CD8 T cells in Susac syndrome (dated by TCRdb to the late 2010s). Library prep was done by the immunoSEQ multiplex PCR assay. RNA was extracted with the RNeasy kit and 0.5 to 1 ug was reverse transcribed using random hexamers. Starting from the raw public reads, TCRdb applied fastp trimming at Q25, assembled clones with MiXCR and retained in-frame beta chains. Entries are consolidated by CDR3 protein sequence, retaining the most common genes and DNA. A total of fewer than 250,000 distinct CDR3 sequences appear in this sample, under 95% of them only once. The biggest ten clones account for around 0.096% of the sample. Sequencing input: CD4+ T cells from PBMCs. These receptors were collected from a human donor in good health.

As to this clonotype: The junction shows a germline mismatch at one end, possibly a read error. The chain is built from TRBV7-2 and TRBJ1-1; D unresolved. CDR3 length: 13 residues. The V gene's germline CDR1 is SGHTA and CDR2 FQGNSA. DNA of the CDR3: TGTGCCAGCAACTTAGGGCCCGACACTGAAGCTTTCTTT. This translates into CASNLGPDTEAFF.

This chain connects TRBV7-9 to TRBJ2-7, with D possibly matching TRBD1 (6 bases). CDR1 is SEHNR and CDR2 is FQNEAQ in the germline V gene (reference sequence). V lost 1 base, J lost 4 bases, and 23 bases lay in between. This CDR3 is built from 18 residues. CDR3 protein: CASSLGGSTGVSGYEQYV. The DNA of the CDR3 is TGTGCCAGCAGCTTAGGTGGATCGACAGGAGTGAGTGGTTACGAGCAGTACGTC.

This rearrangement joins TRBV7-3 to TRBJ1-6; unclear D gene. In germline, CDR1 is SGHTA, CDR2 FQGTGA. V lost 2 bases and J lost 9, with 8 bases in between. This CDR3 has 13 amino acids. CDR3 sequence reads: CASSLGPPSPLHF. The DNA for the CDR3 is TGTGCCAGCAGCTTAGGACCCCCTTCACCCCTCCACTTT.

The chain joins TRBV28 to TRBJ1-2; no firm D call. Trimming stripped 1 base from V and 8 bases from J, with 11 bases between. The CDR3 totals 13 residues. Germline V gives CDR1 MDHEN, CDR2 SYDVKM. Here the CDR3 DNA reads TGTGCCAGCAGTTTATCGGGTCGGGCCGGCTACACCTTC. It encodes CASSLSGRAGYTF.

The chain couples TRBV18 to TRBJ2-3; D is undetermined. This CDR3 is 13 amino acids long. Per the germline V gene, CDR1 is KGHSH and CDR2 is LQKENI. V lost 6 bases and J 4 bases, leaving 11 bases between the germline ends. CDR3 sequence: CASSSSSADTQYF. The CDR3 DNA reads TGTGCCAGCTCCTCCTCCAGCGCAGATACGCAGTATTTT.

The V call is TRBV7-9, the J call TRBJ2-1, with D possibly matching TRBD2 (6 bases). The germline CDR1 and CDR2 sequences are SEHNR and FQNEAQ (reference sequence). V lost 5 bases and J lost 9, with 17 bases in between. The CDR3 runs 14 residues. The CDR3 region is CASSAEGGAGEQFF. DNA for the CDR3: TGTGCCAGCAGCGCCGAAGGCGGGGCGGGTGAGCAGTTCTTC.

The chain's CDR3 is CASSQGWDRGLPLHF. In DNA form, the CDR3 reads TGCGCCAGCAGCCAAGGGTGGGACAGGGGACTACCCCTCCACTTT. The rearrangement uses TRBV4-1 and TRBJ1-6, with 10 bases fitting TRBD1. Germline V gene lookup returns CDR1 MGHRA and CDR2 YSYEKL. This CDR3 comprises 15 residues. V gave up 1 base and J gave up 12 bases; unmatched junction bases: 6.

This chain uses TRBV10-3 with TRBJ1-2; D unresolved. Trimming pared 9 bases from V and 0 bases from J, leaving 8 bases between. This CDR3 is built from 12 residues. Germline V gives CDR1 ENHRY, CDR2 SYGVKD. The CDR3 region is CAMSSPNYGYTF. The CDR3 DNA reads as TGTGCCATGTCCAGCCCTAACTATGGCTACACCTTC.

This sequence joins TRBV5-1 and TRBJ1-1; D is undetermined. CDR1 and CDR2 (germline): SGHRS, YFSETQ. This CDR3 has 16 amino acids. The V and J ends lost 4 bases and 3 bases respectively, with 19 bases between them. CDR3 in DNA: TGCGCCAGCAGCGTACATACTCGAGGGCTGGACACTGAAGCTTTCTTT. Translating it yields CASSVHTRGLDTEAFF.

The V and J genes are TRBV18 and TRBJ2-7; D possibly corresponds to TRBD1 (6 bases). The CDR3 runs 14 residues. V lost 4 bases and J lost 2, with 12 bases in between. Germline loops: CDR1 KGHSH, CDR2 LQKENI. CDR3: CASSHRNRAYEQYV. The CDR3 DNA reads TGTGCCAGCTCACATCGAAACAGGGCCTACGAGCAGTACGTC.

This chain joins TRBV3-1 and TRBJ1-4; D uncertain. The ends were cut back, 4 bases at V and 0 bases at J, with 15 bases in the middle. Germline-derived CDR1 and CDR2 are LGHDT and YNNKEL (reference sequence). CDR3 size: 17 residues. CDR3 coding DNA: TGTGCCAGCAGCCTACGAGCAGGACGGTCAACTAATGAAAAACTGTTTTTT. Amino acids: CASSLRAGRSTNEKLFF.

J is TRBJ1-5 and V is TRBV2, with D perhaps matching TRBD1 (5 bases). Trimming removed 6 bases from V and 7 bases from J, with 10 bases in between. Germline CDR1 reads SNHLY; CDR2 reads FYNNEI. The CDR3 is made up of 12 amino acids. CDR3 in amino acids: CASSGGDQPQHF. DNA of the CDR3: TGTGCCAGCAGCGGGGGGGACCAGCCCCAGCATTTT.

This rearrangement joins TRBV20-1 to TRBJ1-6; tentatively, D is TRBD1 (5 bases). The CDR3 consists of 15 residues. Germline assignment: CDR1 DFQATT and CDR2 SNEGSKA (reference sequence). V was cut by 6 bases and J by 4 bases, with 16 bases left in between. CDR3: CSARPGTAYNSPLHF. The CDR3 DNA is TGCAGTGCCCGACCCGGGACGGCTTATAATTCACCCCTCCACTTT.

This clonotype has just one count. The rearrangement links TRBV20-1 to TRBJ1-2; D not certain. Germline CDR1 and CDR2: DFQATT and SNEGSKA (reference sequence). Trimming took 1 base from V and 4 from J, leaving 10 bases between them. The CDR3 runs 13 residues. CDR3 nucleotides: TGCAGTGCTAGAGTCAGGACCGGCTATGGCTACACCTTC. Amino acids: CSARVRTGYGYTF.

The chain carries TRBV7-2 and TRBJ2-5; 9 nucleotides line up with TRBD1. The germline V gene encodes CDR1 SGHTA and CDR2 FQGNSA. The junction had 6 bases not matched to a gene; V was cut back by 2 bases and J by 2 bases. There are 16 residues in the CDR3. The CDR3 sequence: CASSLSRGTGQETQYF. CDR3 sequence (DNA): TGTGCCAGCAGCTTATCACGTGGGACAGGGCAAGAGACCCAGTACTTC.

This chain links TRBV7-9 with TRBJ1-2, with D possibly TRBD1 on 6 matching bases. CDR3 size: 16 residues. Germline CDR1 is SEHNR and CDR2 is FQNEAQ (reference sequence). V lost 3 bases and J 6 bases, leaving 20 bases between the germline ends. Here the CDR3 DNA reads TGTGCCAGCAGCTTTAAGGGCAGGGGAGCGGTTCATGGCTACACCTTC. It yields the protein CASSFKGRGAVHGYTF.

The chain joins TRBV6-1 to TRBJ2-7; 9 bases are a match to TRBD2. J was trimmed by 3 bases and V by 4 bases; bases with no gene match: 16. The V gene's germline CDR1 is MNHNS and CDR2 SASEGT. The CDR3 sequence is 18 residues long. CDR3: CASSARRSRGGWSYEQYF. Here the CDR3 DNA reads TGTGCCAGCAGTGCCCGGCGGTCGCGGGGGGGCTGGAGCTACGAGCAGTACTTC.

The chain has TRBV11-1 and TRBJ1-4; TRBD1 might be the D (6 bases). The CDR3 is made up of 13 amino acids. The V end lost 3 bases, the J end lost 8 bases, and 10 bases lay between the germline ends. Germline-derived CDR1 and CDR2 are SGHAT and FQDESV (reference sequence). The CDR3 DNA reads as TGTGCCAGCAGCTTTGGGGGGCTGGAAAAACTGTTTTTT. Encoded protein: CASSFGGLEKLFF.

V is TRBV6-6 and J is TRBJ2-6; D is possibly TRBD2 (6 bases). The V and J ends lost 6 bases and 2 bases respectively, with 14 bases between them. Germline V gene sequence: CDR1 MNHNY, CDR2 SVGAGI (reference sequence). The CDR3 sequence is 16 residues long. The CDR3 sequence is CASRRLGGAGANVLTF. The CDR3 coding sequence is TGTGCCAGCAGGCGTCTGGGCGGGGCTGGGGCCAACGTCCTGACTTTC.

This chain links TRBV7-9 with TRBJ1-3; D gene ambiguous. The CDR3 extends over 16 amino acids. In germline, CDR1 is SEHNR, CDR2 FQNEAQ (reference sequence). Trimming pared 4 bases from V and 0 bases from J, leaving 13 bases between. The CDR3 loop reads CASSSQNTFSGNTIYF. Written as DNA, the CDR3 is TGTGCCAGCAGCTCCCAGAACACCTTCTCTGGAAACACCATATATTTT.

The rearrangement uses TRBV5-1 and TRBJ1-2, with 9 bases lining up with TRBD1. CDR3 length: 15 amino acids. In germline, CDR1 is SGHRS, CDR2 YFSETQ. The V and J ends lost 3 bases and 1 base, in that order; junction bases with no gene match: 4. CDR3 loop: CASSYSGQGNYGYTF. CDR3 DNA sequence: TGCGCCAGCAGCTATTCGGGACAGGGTAACTATGGCTACACCTTC.

The chain couples TRBV6-5 to TRBJ1-2; 9 nucleotides align to TRBD1. This CDR3 spans 15 amino acids. The germline V gene encodes CDR1 MNHEY and CDR2 SVGAGI. The trim removed 4 bases at V and 2 bases at J, leaving 5 bases unmatched. The chain's CDR3 is CASSFRTGDNYGYTF. The CDR3 bases are TGTGCCAGCAGTTTTAGGACAGGGGACAACTATGGCTACACCTTC.

This clonotype was seen a single time. V is TRBV7-2 and J is TRBJ1-1; D gene unclear. Germline CDR1 reads SGHTA; CDR2 reads FQGNSA. Trimming removed 1 base at V and 3 bases at J, with 9 bases between. CDR3 size: 14 residues. CDR3 sequence (DNA): TGTGCCAGCAGCTTAGGCCTATGGGACACTGAAGCTTTCTTT. The encoded protein is CASSLGLWDTEAFF.

The rearrangement links TRBV7-6 to TRBJ2-3; TRBD2 aligns across 8 bases. The CDR3 consists of 16 residues. After removal of 5 bases from V and 6 bases from J, the junction contained 13 bases not matched to a gene. Germline lookup yields CDR1 SGHVS and CDR2 FNYEAQ. The CDR3 region has the DNA TGTGCCAGCAGCCAAGTAGGCGGGGGGCCCGGGGATACGCAGTATTTT. This translates into CASSQVGGGPGDTQYF.

The J gene is TRBJ1-5, the V gene TRBV27, with D perhaps TRBD1 (5 bases). Between the trimmed V and J ends, which lost 1 base and 2 bases, there was a span of 6 bases. Per the germline V gene, CDR1 is MNHEY and CDR2 is SMNVEV (reference sequence). The CDR3 covers 14 residues. The CDR3 DNA follows: TGTGCCAGCAGTTTATGGGGGGGCAATCAGCCCCAGCATTTT. Amino acids: CASSLWGGNQPQHF.

This sequence joins TRBV29-1 and TRBJ2-7; D is uncertain. In germline, CDR1 is SQVTM, CDR2 ANQGSEA. The CDR3 sequence is 12 residues long. V lost 6 bases to trimming and J lost 0 bases, with 9 bases between them. CDR3 nucleotide sequence: TGCAGCGTGAGGACGGACTCCTACGAGCAGTACTTC. Translated: CSVRTDSYEQYF.

The chain combines TRBV20-1 with TRBJ2-1; D might be TRBD1 or TRBD2, each matching 5 bases. CDR1 is DFQATT, CDR2 SNEGSKA, per germline (reference sequence). The CDR3 is 14 amino acids. With 6 bases removed from V and 5 bases from J, the gap between germline ends came to 17 bases. This CDR3 reads CSAYTRDRHNEQFF. The CDR3 nucleotides are TGCAGTGCATATACCAGGGACCGGCACAATGAGCAGTTCTTC.

DNA of the CDR3: TGTGCCGTCTCGCCGGGTCCTCTAATTAAGAGGACCGGGGAGCTGTTTTTT. Its protein is CAVSPGPLIKRTGELFF. V and J are TRBV10-3 and TRBJ2-2, with D unresolved. V gave up 11 bases and J gave up 5 bases, with 27 bases separating them. Germline V CDR1 and CDR2: ENHRY, SYGVKD. CDR3 length equals 17 residues.

This chain uses TRBV7-3 with TRBJ1-1; a possible D gene is TRBD1 (5 bases). V was clipped by 5 bases and J by 4 bases, with 14 bases between them. CDR1 is SGHTA, CDR2 FQGTGA, per germline. This CDR3 spans 14 amino acids. The DNA for the CDR3 is TGTGCCAGCAGCCCCCGGGGCCAGGGCACTGAAGCTTTCTTT. Its translation is CASSPRGQGTEAFF.

V and J are TRBV2 and TRBJ1-3, with a possible D match to TRBD1 (5 bases). CDR3 length: 14 residues. Germline lookup yields CDR1 SNHLY and CDR2 FYNNEI. V gave up 8 bases and J gave up 2 bases, with 13 bases separating them. In DNA, the CDR3 is TGTGCCAGCTTTCTGCGGGGGGCTGGAAACACCATATATTTT. Encoded protein: CASFLRGAGNTIYF.